This is a list of T cell receptor beta chains from one sample in a study of glioma-infiltrating T cells. TCRdb re-analysed the multiplex PCR reads in MiXCR, keeping a single row per CDR3 protein. The sample holds 100,000 to 150,000 distinct CDR3 sequences, more than 20% seen once. Sequencing was carried out using glioma tissue, nonneoplastic brain tissue, or PBMCs (not recorded which). These receptors originate from a human donor with low-grade glioma or glioblastoma, undergoing nonglioma brain surgery, or in good health (not recorded which). Both conserved end residues are part of each CDR3.

>TRBV6-1
CASSLQADPYNEQFF
>TRBV7-8
CASSLATAGGPYEQYF
>TRBV7-3
CATTSPGTSGSNYEQYF
>TRBV2
CASSEVWGPSNQPQHF
>TRBV6-1
CASSKDYNQPQHF
>TRBV28
CASSWPGLAGVRAGELFF
>TRBV4-3
CASSQASWGQQGTGELFF
>TRBV6-1
CATSLAGRADTQYF
>TRBV4-2
CASSQDPQGASGELFF
>TRBV18
CASSPQRESPEQYF
>TRBV5-1
CASILWGQSQETQYF
>TRBV20-1
CSARSGTNDGYTF
>TRBV24-1
CATSEQRANVLTF
>TRBV6-5
CASGYSAFDETQYF
>TRBV11-1
CASSLVGLPFLNEQFF
>TRBV5-1
CASSLETGTADTQYF
>TRBV20-1
CSARGGRSWDSNQPQHF